This T cell receptor beta chain came from a study of CD8+ T cells in alopecia areata. RNA was extracted and reverse transcribed into cDNA as the sequencing template. TCRdb's copy holds only in-frame clones and misses some; the assay was immunoSEQ multiplex PCR. The sample lists some 190,000 clones; approximately 67% were seen once. The CDR3 has 13 amino acids. Per germline, CDR1 SGDLS and CDR2 YYNGEE. Trimming stripped 4 bases from V and 6 bases from J, with 13 bases between. Findings and caveats of the study: Lesional tissue from the scalp (especially in alopecia totalis/universalis) showed higher clonality than normal scalp.

This clone has a handful of counts. Its antigen is unidentified. Indicated treatment: oral pan-JAK inhibitor, 5-10 mg twice daily. The sequenced sample was CD4+ T cells sorted from blood, obtained at approximately week 42, from a patient treated with tofacitinib. This clonotype originated in a human donor with alopecia areata. J is TRBJ1-1 and V is TRBV9; no clear D. The CDR3 protein is CASSPRGLSEAFF. In DNA form, the CDR3 reads TGTGCCAGCAGCCCCCGAGGGCTCTCTGAAGCTTTCTTT.